The 22 T cell receptor beta chains given below trace back to one sample, sequenced in a study of CD8 T cells in Susac syndrome (dated by TCRdb to between 2018 and 2020). The method was the immunoSEQ multiplex PCR assay. RNA was extracted using the RNeasy kit, and 0.5 to 1 microgram was reverse transcribed with random hexamers. TCRdb reran the public reads through fastp at Q25 and MiXCR, keeping productive beta chains. Identical CDR3 protein sequences are pooled into one entry, listed with their most common genes and DNA. This sample has a few hundred thousand distinct CDR3 sequences in its table, and around nine tenths of those were observed once. Roughly 0.15% of the sample is taken by the ten largest. What was sequenced was CD8+ T cells from PBMCs. These receptors were obtained from a human donor with multiple sclerosis.

This chain connects TRBV11-2 to TRBJ2-5; TRBD1 matches 7 bases. Germline CDR1 is SGHAT and CDR2 is FQNNGV. V lost 1 base and J lost 3; bases outside the gene matches: 17. The CDR3 has 19 amino acids. The CDR3 DNA reads TGTGCCAGCAGCTTAGCCGGTTCGGTTCTCGGGACAGCAGAAGAGACCCAGTACTTC. Translating it yields CASSLAGSVLGTAEETQYF. Filled out from reference TRBV11-2 and TRBJ2-5, the complete variable domain reads EAGVAQSPRYKIIEKRQSVAFWCNPISGHATLYWYQQILGQGPKLLIQFQNNGVVDDSQLPKDRFSAERLKGVDSTLKIQPAKLEDSAVYLCASSLAGSVLGTAEETQYFGPGTRLLVL.

The chain uses TRBV2 and TRBJ2-1, with TRBD2 matching 7 bases. Germline V gene data show CDR1 as SNHLY and CDR2 as FYNNEI. The CDR3 has 18 residues. Trimming took 0 bases from V and 5 from J; bases not matched to a gene: 13. The CDR3 DNA sequence: TGTGCCAGCAGTGAAGCGCTGTCCCTAGCGGTTACGAACAATGAGCAGTTCTTC. As protein: CASSEALSLAVTNNEQFF.

The CDR3 sequence: CASSSGTATEAFF. The CDR3 coding sequence is TGCGCCAGCAGCTCAGGGACAGCCACTGAAGCTTTCTTT. The chain is built from TRBV5-1 and TRBJ1-1; 7 bases are a match to TRBD1. Germline CDR1 and CDR2: SGHRS and YFSETQ. This CDR3 spans 13 amino acids. V dropped 3 bases and J dropped 4; count of bases not matched to a gene: 3.

V is TRBV27 and J is TRBJ2-7; no clear D gene. Trimming shortened V by 5 bases and J by 6 bases, and 14 bases separated the two germline ends. The CDR3 consists of 13 residues. Germline lookup yields CDR1 MNHEY and CDR2 SMNVEV (reference sequence). The CDR3 bases are TGTGCCAGCAGTCCGGGCATAGGATTCGAGCAGTACTTC. Protein: CASSPGIGFEQYF.

The chain has TRBV14 and TRBJ1-1, with D perhaps TRBD1 (5 bases). CDR1 is SGHDN and CDR2 is FVKESK in the germline V gene. The CDR3 spans 16 residues. V lost 0 bases to trimming and J lost 4 bases, with 15 bases between them. The CDR3: CASSQDPGGGGTEAFF. The CDR3 nucleotides read TGTGCCAGCAGCCAAGATCCCGGGGGTGGTGGCACTGAAGCTTTCTTT.

Here the CDR3 DNA reads TGTGCCAGCAGCCAAGAGGAAATCAGATGGGGCCAAGAGACCCAGTACTTC. As protein: CASSQEEIRWGQETQYF. The V gene is TRBV14, the J gene TRBJ2-5; the D is unclear. The V gene lost 0 bases and the J gene lost 1 base, with 15 bases spanning the gap. This CDR3 is 17 amino acids long. Germline assignment: CDR1 SGHDN and CDR2 FVKESK.

The genes are TRBV12-3 or TRBV12-4 and TRBJ1-1, with 8 bases that match TRBD1. CDR3 length: 14 amino acids. V lost 6 bases, J lost 5 bases, and 8 bases stayed unmatched. This CDR3 reads CASRVQGVWTEAFF. The DNA of the CDR3 is TGTGCCAGCAGGGTACAGGGGGTGTGGACTGAAGCTTTCTTT.

This clonotype has a single count. The genes are TRBV4-1 and TRBJ1-2, with D possibly TRBD1 on 6 matching bases. Germline lookup yields CDR1 MGHRA and CDR2 YSYEKL. This CDR3 contains 14 residues. The ends were cut back, 6 bases at V and 5 bases at J, with 16 bases in the middle. In DNA form, the CDR3 reads TGCGCCAGCAGAGGAATAGGGGGGCCGTATGGCTACACCTTC. It specifies CASRGIGGPYGYTF.

The chain uses TRBV10-2 and TRBJ2-2; D call uncertain. CDR3 size: 16 residues. With 3 bases removed from V and 7 bases from J, the gap between germline ends came to 18 bases. Per germline, CDR1 WSHSY and CDR2 SAAADI. The CDR3 here is CASSEPGLTIGGELFF. CDR3 DNA: TGCGCCAGCAGTGAACCGGGCCTGACAATCGGCGGGGAGCTGTTTTTT.

The chain uses TRBV20-1 and TRBJ1-2; D unresolved. The CDR3 runs 14 residues. Per the germline V gene, CDR1 is DFQATT and CDR2 is SNEGSKA (reference sequence). V was clipped by 4 bases and J by 5 bases, with 17 bases between them. CDR3 coding DNA: TGCAGTGCTACACATAGGGAACGGATGTATGGCTACACCTTC. Protein sequence: CSATHRERMYGYTF.

The chain combines TRBV7-9 with TRBJ2-7; D is unclear. The germline CDR1 and CDR2 sequences are SEHNR and FQNEAQ (reference sequence). The CDR3 has 13 residues. Trimming removed 1 base at V and 5 bases at J, with 9 bases between. The CDR3, as DNA: TGTGCCAGCAGCTTAGAGGATCGGGACGAGCAGTACTTC. It translates to CASSLEDRDEQYF.

The chain couples TRBV18 to TRBJ2-2; no clear D. CDR3 length equals 13 residues. V shed 3 bases and J shed 4 bases, with 6 bases lying between them. The germline V gene encodes CDR1 KGHSH and CDR2 LQKENI. CDR3 nucleotide sequence: TGTGCCAGCTCACCGGTCTCCACCGGGGAGCTGTTTTTT. It is translated as CASSPVSTGELFF.

The chain has TRBV11-2 and TRBJ2-1, with 9 bases aligning to TRBD2. Germline V gene data show CDR1 as SGHAT and CDR2 as FQNNGV. There are 16 residues in the CDR3. Trimming at V came to 5 bases and at J to 4 bases, leaving 9 bases not matched to a gene. Here the CDR3 reads CASSPIDSGRYNEQFF. CDR3 in DNA: TGTGCCAGCAGCCCCATAGATAGCGGGAGATACAATGAGCAGTTCTTC.

The chain combines TRBV5-1 with TRBJ1-2, with 7 bases identical to TRBD1. The J segment lost 5 bases and the V segment lost 4 bases, leaving 5 bases of the junction unmatched. Germline V CDR1 and CDR2: SGHRS, YFSETQ. The CDR3 consists of 13 residues. CDR3 sequence reads: CASSPGTVYGYTF. CDR3 coding DNA: TGCGCCAGCAGCCCGGGGACAGTTTATGGCTACACCTTC. Complete variable domain (other parts from reference TRBV5-1 and TRBJ1-2): KAGVTQTPRYLIKTRGQQVTLSCSPISGHRSVSWYQQTPGQGLQFLFEYFSETQRNKGNFPGRFSGRQFSNSRSEMNVSTLELGDSALYLCASSPGTVYGYTFGSGTRLTVV.

This rearrangement joins TRBV5-6 to TRBJ1-2; D remains ambiguous. Germline CDR1 is SGHDT and CDR2 is YYEEEE. Deletions cut 0 bases from V and 4 bases from J, with 7 bases between. The CDR3 has 13 residues. CDR3 protein: CASSLDGFYGYTF. As DNA, the CDR3 is TGTGCCAGCAGCTTGGACGGTTTCTATGGCTACACCTTC.

This sequence joins TRBV19 and TRBJ2-3; TRBD2 aligns across 13 bases. This CDR3 region has 17 residues. Looked up from germline, CDR1 is LNHDA and CDR2 is SQIVND (reference sequence). Losses at the gene ends were 4 bases for V and 2 bases for J; bases not matched to a gene: 6. CDR3: CASSRRTSGGDTDTQYF. CDR3 nucleotide sequence: TGTGCCAGTAGTAGACGGACTAGCGGGGGCGACACAGATACGCAGTATTTT.

The genes are TRBV9 and TRBJ1-2; D unresolved. Trimming removed 0 bases at V and 2 bases at J, with 14 bases between. Germline V gene data show CDR1 as SGDLS and CDR2 as YYNGEE. This CDR3 has 16 amino acids. DNA of the CDR3: TGTGCCAGCAGCGTAGGTCCCTCTCAACTGAACTATGGCTACACCTTC. It yields the protein CASSVGPSQLNYGYTF.

The J gene is TRBJ2-7, the V gene TRBV7-9; 8 bases are shared with TRBD1. The CDR3 consists of 15 residues. Germline CDR1 SEHNR, CDR2 FQNEAQ (reference sequence). J was trimmed by 3 bases and V by 1 base; bases with no gene match: 5. The CDR3 nucleotides read TGTGCCAGCAGCTTAGAGGGGACAGGACTCTACGAGCAGTACTTC. It specifies CASSLEGTGLYEQYF.

This chain joins TRBV4-3 and TRBJ2-7; no firm D call. Germline V gives CDR1 LGHNA, CDR2 YSLEER. V lost 1 base to trimming and J lost 3 bases, with 7 bases between them. The CDR3 is made up of 13 amino acids. The CDR3 DNA sequence: TGCGCCAGCAGCCAAGTTGTAGGCTACGAGCAGTACTTC. It encodes CASSQVVGYEQYF.

The chain carries TRBV3-1 and TRBJ2-2; D is undetermined. The CDR3 is 14 amino acids. CDR1 LGHDT and CDR2 YNNKEL come from the germline V gene (reference sequence). The V and J ends lost 1 base and 3 bases respectively, with 6 bases between them. CDR3 sequence: CASSQVVDTGELFF. As DNA, the CDR3 is TGTGCCAGCAGCCAAGTCGTGGACACCGGGGAGCTGTTTTTT.

V usage is TRBV4-3 and J usage is TRBJ2-7, with D unresolved. This CDR3 contains 16 residues. V dropped 0 bases and J dropped 0 bases, with 12 bases sitting between them. Per the germline V gene, CDR1 is LGHNA and CDR2 is YSLEER. Here the CDR3 DNA reads TGCGCCAGCAGCCAAGATAGCACAGACCGCTCCTACGAGCAGTACTTC. This translates into CASSQDSTDRSYEQYF.

The chain recombines TRBV30 with TRBJ1-2; weak D call: TRBD1 (6 bases). The CDR3 consists of 13 residues. Germline CDR1 GTSNPN, CDR2 SVGIG (reference sequence). Trimming pared 5 bases from V and 4 bases from J, leaving 14 bases between. CDR3 in DNA: TGTGCCTGGGCGGAAGGGGGAAGCTATGGCTACACCTTC. Translating gives CAWAEGGSYGYTF.